Reported below is one T cell receptor beta chain. Its cognate antigen is unknown. This sample is drawn from a study of cytomegalovirus exposure and HLA in healthy donors. Study-wide findings and caveats: In a later analysis, at a false discovery rate of 0.05, under 20,000 TCR beta sequences were associated with HLA alleles. CMV serostatus was the only immune exposure information that was available.

The PCR was carried out with 60 Vbeta primers and 13 Jbeta primers. Sequencing used immunoSEQ multiplex PCR; TCRdb keeps in-frame clones, though not all of them. Of about 130,000 clones listed, about 81% are singletons. The sequence derives from a woman in her forties in good health and CMV-seropositive. Sequencing used PBMCs.

The CDR3, as DNA: TGCGCCAGCAGCCAAGTCGGGTTTAGCACTGAAGCTTTCTTT. Translated, it gives CASSQVGFSTEAFF. The genes are TRBV4-1 and TRBJ1-1; no reliable D call. The CDR3 runs 14 residues. Per germline, CDR1 MGHRA and CDR2 YSYEKL. The V end lost 1 base, the J end lost 4 bases, and 10 bases lay between the germline ends.